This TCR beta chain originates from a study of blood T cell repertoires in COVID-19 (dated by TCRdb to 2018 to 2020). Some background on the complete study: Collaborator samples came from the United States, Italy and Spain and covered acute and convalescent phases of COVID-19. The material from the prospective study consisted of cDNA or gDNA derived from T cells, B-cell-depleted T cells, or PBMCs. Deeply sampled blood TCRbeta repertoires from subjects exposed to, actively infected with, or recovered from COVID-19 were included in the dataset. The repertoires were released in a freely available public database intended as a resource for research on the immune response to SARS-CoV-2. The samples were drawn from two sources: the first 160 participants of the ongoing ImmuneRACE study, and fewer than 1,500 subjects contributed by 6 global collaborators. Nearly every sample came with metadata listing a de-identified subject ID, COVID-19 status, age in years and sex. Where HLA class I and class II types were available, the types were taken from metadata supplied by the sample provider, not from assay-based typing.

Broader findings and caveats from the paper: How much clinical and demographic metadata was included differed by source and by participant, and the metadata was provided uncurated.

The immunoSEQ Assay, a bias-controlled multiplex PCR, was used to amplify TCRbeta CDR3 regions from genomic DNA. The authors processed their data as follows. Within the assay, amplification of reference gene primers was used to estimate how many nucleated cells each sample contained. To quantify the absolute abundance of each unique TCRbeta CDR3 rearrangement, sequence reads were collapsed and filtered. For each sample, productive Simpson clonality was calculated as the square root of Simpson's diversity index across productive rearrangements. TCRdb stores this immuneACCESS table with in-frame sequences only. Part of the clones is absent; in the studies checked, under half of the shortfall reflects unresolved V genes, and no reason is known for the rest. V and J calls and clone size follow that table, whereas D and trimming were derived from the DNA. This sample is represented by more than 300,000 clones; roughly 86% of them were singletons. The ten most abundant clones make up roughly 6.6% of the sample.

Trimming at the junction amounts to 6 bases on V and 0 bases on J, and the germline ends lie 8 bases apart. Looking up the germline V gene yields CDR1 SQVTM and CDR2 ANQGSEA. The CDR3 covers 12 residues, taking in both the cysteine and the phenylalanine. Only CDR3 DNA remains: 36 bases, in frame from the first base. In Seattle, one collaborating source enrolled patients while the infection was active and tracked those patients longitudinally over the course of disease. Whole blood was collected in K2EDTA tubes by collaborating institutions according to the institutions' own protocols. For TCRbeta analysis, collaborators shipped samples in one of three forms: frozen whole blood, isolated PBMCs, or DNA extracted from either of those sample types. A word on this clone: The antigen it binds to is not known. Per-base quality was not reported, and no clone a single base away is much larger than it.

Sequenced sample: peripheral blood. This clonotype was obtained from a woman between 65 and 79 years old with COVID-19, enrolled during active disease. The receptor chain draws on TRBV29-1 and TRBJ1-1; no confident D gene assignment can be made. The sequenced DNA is TGCAGCGTCTGGGCCTTGAACACTGAAGCTTTCTTT. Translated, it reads CSVWALNTEAFF. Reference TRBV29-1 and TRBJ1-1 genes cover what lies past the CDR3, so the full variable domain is SAVISQKPSRDICQRGTSLTIQCQVDSQVTMMFWYRQQPGQSLTLIATANQGSEATYESGFVIDKFPISRPNLTFSTLTVSNMSPEDSSIYLCSVWALNTEAFFGQGTRLTVV.